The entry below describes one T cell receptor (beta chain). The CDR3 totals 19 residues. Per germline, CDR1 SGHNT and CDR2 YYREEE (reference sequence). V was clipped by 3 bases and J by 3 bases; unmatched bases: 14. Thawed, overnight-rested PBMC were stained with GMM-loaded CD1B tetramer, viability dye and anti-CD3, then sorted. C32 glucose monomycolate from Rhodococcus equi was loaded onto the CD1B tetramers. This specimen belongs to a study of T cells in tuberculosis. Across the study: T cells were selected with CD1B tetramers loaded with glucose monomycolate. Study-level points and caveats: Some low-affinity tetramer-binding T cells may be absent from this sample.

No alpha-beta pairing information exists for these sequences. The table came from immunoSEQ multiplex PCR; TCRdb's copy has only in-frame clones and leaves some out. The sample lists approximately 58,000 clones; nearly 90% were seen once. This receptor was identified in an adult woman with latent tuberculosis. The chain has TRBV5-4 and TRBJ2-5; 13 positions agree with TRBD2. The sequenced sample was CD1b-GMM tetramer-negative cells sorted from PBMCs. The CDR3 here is CASSSITLTSGGSKETQYF. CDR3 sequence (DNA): TGTGCCAGCAGCTCCATTACCCTGACTAGCGGGGGGTCGAAAGAGACCCAGTACTTC.